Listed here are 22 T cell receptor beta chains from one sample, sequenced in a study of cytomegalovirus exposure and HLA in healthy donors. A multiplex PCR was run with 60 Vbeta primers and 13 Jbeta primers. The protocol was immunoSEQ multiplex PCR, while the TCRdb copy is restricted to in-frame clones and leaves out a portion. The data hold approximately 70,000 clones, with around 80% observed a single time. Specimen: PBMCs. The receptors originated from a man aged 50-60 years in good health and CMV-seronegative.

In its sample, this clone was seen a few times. CDR3 sequence: CASSLAGQSYNEQFF. CDR3 nucleotides: TGTGCCAGCTCTCTAGCGGGACAGTCCTACAATGAGCAGTTCTTC. The chain links TRBV18 to TRBJ2-1; 9 nucleotides line up with TRBD2. V shed 6 bases, J shed 1 base, and the junction held 4 bases outside the gene matches. CDR1 and CDR2 (germline): KGHSH, LQKENI. CDR3 length: 15 residues.

CDR3 nucleotide sequence: TGCGCCAGCAGTGAGGCGGGGGTGCAGTTCTTC. Translating gives CASSEAGVQFF. The chain couples TRBV10-1 to TRBJ2-1; 7 bases match TRBD2. The length of the CDR3 is 11 residues. CDR1 WNHNN and CDR2 SYGVQD come from the germline V gene (reference sequence). J lost 12 bases, V lost 2 bases, and 1 base had no gene match.

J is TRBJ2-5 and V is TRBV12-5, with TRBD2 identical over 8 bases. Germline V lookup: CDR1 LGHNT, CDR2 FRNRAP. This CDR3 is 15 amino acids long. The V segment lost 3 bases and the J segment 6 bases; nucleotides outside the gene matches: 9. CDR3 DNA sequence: TGTGCTAGTGGTTTCGGGAGCGGGGGATGGCAGACCCAGTACTTC. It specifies CASGFGSGGWQTQYF. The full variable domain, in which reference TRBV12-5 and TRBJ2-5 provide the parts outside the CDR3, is DARVTQTPRHKVTEMGQEVTMRCQPILGHNTVFWYRQTMMQGLELLAYFRNRAPLDDSGMPKDRFSAEMPDATLATLKIQPSEPRDSAVYFCASGFGSGGWQTQYFGPGTRLLVL.

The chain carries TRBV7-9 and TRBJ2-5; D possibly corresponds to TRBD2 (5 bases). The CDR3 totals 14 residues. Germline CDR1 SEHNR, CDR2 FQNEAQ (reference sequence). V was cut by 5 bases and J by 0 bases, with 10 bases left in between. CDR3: CASSTRTHQETQYF. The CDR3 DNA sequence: TGTGCCAGCAGCACCCGGACTCACCAAGAGACCCAGTACTTC.

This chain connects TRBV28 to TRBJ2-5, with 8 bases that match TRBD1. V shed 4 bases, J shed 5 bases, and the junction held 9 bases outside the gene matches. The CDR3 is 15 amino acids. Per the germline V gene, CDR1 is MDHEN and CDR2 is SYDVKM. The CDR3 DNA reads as TGTGCCAGCAGTTCCGACAGGGGAGTTATTGAGACCCAGTACTTC. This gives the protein CASSSDRGVIETQYF.

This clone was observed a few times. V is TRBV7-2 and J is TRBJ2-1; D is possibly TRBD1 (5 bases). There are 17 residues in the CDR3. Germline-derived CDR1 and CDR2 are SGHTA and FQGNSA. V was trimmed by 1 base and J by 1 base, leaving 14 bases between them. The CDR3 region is CASSLGSRVGSYNEQFF. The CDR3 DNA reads TGTGCCAGCAGCTTAGGGTCCAGGGTGGGTTCCTACAATGAGCAGTTCTTC.

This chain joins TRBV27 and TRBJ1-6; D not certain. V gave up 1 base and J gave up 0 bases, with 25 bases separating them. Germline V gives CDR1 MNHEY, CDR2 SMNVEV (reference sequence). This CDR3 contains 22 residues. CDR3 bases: TGTGCCAGCAGTTTATACATGGGGAGGCCTTACTTCCCGAGCTCCTATAATTCACCCCTCCACTTT. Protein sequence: CASSLYMGRPYFPSSYNSPLHF.

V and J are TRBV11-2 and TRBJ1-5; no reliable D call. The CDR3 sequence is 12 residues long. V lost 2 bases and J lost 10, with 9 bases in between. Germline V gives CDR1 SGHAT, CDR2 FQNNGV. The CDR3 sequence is CASSLSGFPQHF. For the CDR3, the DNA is TGTGCCAGCAGCTTATCGGGGTTTCCCCAGCATTTT.

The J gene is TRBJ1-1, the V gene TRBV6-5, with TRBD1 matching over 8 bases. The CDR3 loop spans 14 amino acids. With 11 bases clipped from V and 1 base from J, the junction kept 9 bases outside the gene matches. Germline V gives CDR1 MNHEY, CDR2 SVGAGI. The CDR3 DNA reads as TGTGCCGCTCAGACAGGGGCCGCGAACACTGAAGCTTTCTTT. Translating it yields CAAQTGAANTEAFF.

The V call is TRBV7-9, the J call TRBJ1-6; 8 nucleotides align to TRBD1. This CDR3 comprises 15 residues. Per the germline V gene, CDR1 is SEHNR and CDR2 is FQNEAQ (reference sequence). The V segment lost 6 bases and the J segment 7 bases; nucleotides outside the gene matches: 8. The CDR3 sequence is CASRNGQGGNSPLHF. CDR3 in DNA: TGTGCCAGCAGGAATGGACAGGGTGGGAATTCACCCCTCCACTTT.

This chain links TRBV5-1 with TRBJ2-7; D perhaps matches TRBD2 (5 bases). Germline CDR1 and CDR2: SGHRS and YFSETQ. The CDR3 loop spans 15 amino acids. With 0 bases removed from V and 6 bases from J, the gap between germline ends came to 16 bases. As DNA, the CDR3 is TGCGCCAGCAGCTTGGATGGTAGTAGCGTCTCCGAGCAGTACTTC. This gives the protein CASSLDGSSVSEQYF.

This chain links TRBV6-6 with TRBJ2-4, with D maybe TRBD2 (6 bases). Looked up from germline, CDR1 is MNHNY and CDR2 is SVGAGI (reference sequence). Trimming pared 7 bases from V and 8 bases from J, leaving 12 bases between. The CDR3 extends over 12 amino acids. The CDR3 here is CASMEGIDIQYF. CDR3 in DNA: TGTGCCAGCATGGAGGGAATTGACATTCAGTACTTC.

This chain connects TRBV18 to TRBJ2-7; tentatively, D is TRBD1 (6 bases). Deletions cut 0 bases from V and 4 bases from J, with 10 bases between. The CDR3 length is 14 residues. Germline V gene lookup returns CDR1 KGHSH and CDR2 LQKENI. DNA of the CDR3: TGTGCCAGCTCACCACCTTTGCAGGGGTACGAGCAGTACTTC. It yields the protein CASSPPLQGYEQYF.

DNA of the CDR3: TGTGCCTGGAGCATAACAGGAGTGGCCACCATATATTTT. Its protein product is CAWSITGVATIYF. The chain employs TRBV30 and TRBJ1-3; perhaps TRBD1 as D (5 bases). Germline V gives CDR1 GTSNPN, CDR2 SVGIG (reference sequence). V gave up 3 bases and J gave up 9 bases, with 15 bases separating them. CDR3 length: 13 residues.

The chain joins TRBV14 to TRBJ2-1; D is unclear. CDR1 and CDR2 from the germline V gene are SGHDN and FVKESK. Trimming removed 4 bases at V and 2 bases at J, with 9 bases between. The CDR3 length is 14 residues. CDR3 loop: CASSRLRTYNEQFF. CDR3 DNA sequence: TGTGCCAGCAGCCGACTGAGAACCTACAATGAGCAGTTCTTC.

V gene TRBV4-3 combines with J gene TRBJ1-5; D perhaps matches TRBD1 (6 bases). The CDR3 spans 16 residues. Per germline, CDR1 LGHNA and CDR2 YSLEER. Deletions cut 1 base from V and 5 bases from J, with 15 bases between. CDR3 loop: CASSQVFAGDHQPQHF. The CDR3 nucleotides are TGCGCCAGCAGCCAAGTGTTTGCAGGGGACCATCAGCCCCAGCATTTT.

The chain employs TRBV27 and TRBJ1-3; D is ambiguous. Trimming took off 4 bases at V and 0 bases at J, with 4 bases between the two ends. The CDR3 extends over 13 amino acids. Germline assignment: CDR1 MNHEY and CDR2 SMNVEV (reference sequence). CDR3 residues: CASSYGSGNTIYF. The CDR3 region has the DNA TGTGCCAGCAGTTACGGCTCTGGAAACACCATATATTTT.

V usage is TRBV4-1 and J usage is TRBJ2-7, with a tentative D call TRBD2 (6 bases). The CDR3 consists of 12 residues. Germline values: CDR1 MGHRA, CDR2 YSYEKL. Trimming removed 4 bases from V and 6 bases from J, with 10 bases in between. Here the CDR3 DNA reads TGCGCCAGCAGCCGAGGGGACTCCGAGCAGTACTTC. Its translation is CASSRGDSEQYF.

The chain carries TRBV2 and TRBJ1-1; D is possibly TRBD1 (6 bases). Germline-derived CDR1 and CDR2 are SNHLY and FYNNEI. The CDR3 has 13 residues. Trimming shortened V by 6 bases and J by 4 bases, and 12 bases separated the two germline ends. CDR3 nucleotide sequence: TGTGCCAGCAGCCTCCAGGGGAGCACTGAAGCTTTCTTT. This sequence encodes CASSLQGSTEAFF.

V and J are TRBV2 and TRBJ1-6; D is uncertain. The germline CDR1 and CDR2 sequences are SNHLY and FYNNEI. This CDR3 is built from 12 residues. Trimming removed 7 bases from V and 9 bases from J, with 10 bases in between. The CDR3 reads CASTSHSSPLHF. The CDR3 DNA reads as TGTGCCAGCACGAGTCATTCTTCACCCCTCCACTTT.

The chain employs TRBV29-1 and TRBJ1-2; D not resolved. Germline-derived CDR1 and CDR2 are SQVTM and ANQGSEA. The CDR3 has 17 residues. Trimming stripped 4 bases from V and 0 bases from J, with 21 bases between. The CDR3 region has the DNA TGCAGCGTTGCCCAACGCGGCGGTTCGACCTCTAACTATGGCTACACCTTC. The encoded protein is CSVAQRGGSTSNYGYTF. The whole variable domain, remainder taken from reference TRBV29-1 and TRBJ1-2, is SAVISQKPSRDICQRGTSLTIQCQVDSQVTMMFWYRQQPGQSLTLIATANQGSEATYESGFVIDKFPISRPNLTFSTLTVSNMSPEDSSIYLCSVAQRGGSTSNYGYTFGSGTRLTVV.

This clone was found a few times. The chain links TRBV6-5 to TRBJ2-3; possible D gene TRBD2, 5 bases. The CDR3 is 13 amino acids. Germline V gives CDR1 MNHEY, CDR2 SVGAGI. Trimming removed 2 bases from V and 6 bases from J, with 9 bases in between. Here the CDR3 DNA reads TGTGCCAGCAGTTACACTAGTTTGGATACGCAGTATTTT. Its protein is CASSYTSLDTQYF.